The 29 T cell receptor beta chains listed next were all sequenced from one sample in a study of human T cells and chemical hapten exposure. Time point indicated: patch test 3, about 24 weeks after DPC sensitization. Specified treatment: therapeutic diphenylcyclopropenone sensitization with weekly scalp DPC. TCRdb reanalysed the RACE reads using MiXCR and keeps one entry per CDR3 protein. Among some 97,000 distinct CDR3 sequences, roughly a quarter were seen once, and the ten largest hold 10%. The sequenced sample was whole blood, obtained in connection with sensitization to the hapten diphenylcyclopropenone (DPC). These receptor sequences come from a man aged 35-49 years with alopecia areata. Some clones in this sample may be carry-over from other donors' samples.

The table lists this clonotype with a few counts. J is TRBJ2-1 and V is TRBV28, with 10 bases fitting TRBD2. V was clipped by 4 bases and J by 4 bases; unmatched bases: 7. The germline CDR1 and CDR2 sequences are MDHEN and SYDVKM. The CDR3 contains 16 residues. The CDR3 loop is CASSSRLAGTYNEQFF. The DNA of the CDR3 is TGTGCCAGCAGTTCGCGACTAGCGGGCACGTACAATGAGCAGTTCTTC.

This chain joins TRBV24-1 and TRBJ2-1, with unresolved D. V was trimmed by 3 bases and J by 6 bases, leaving 14 bases between them. Germline CDR1 is KGHDR and CDR2 is SFDVKD. CDR3 length equals 15 residues. CDR3 protein: CATSDLGPGSNEQFF. The CDR3 DNA reads TGTGCCACCAGTGATCTAGGGCCCGGGTCCAATGAGCAGTTCTTC.

The V call is TRBV20-1, the J call TRBJ1-6; 7 nucleotides align to TRBD1. This CDR3 contains 14 residues. The germline CDR1 and CDR2 sequences are DFQATT and SNEGSKA (reference sequence). Trimming at V came to 6 bases and at J to 7 bases, leaving 9 bases not matched to a gene. Here the CDR3 DNA reads TGCAGTGCCCAACTGACAGGGCGCAATTCACCCCTCCACTTT. This translates into CSAQLTGRNSPLHF.

The chain employs TRBV6-2 or TRBV6-3 and TRBJ2-1; TRBD2 matches 14 bases. This CDR3 has 15 amino acids. V shed 2 bases and J 7 bases; nucleotides not matched to a gene: 1. Germline V lookup: CDR1 MNHEY, CDR2 SVGEGT. CDR3 sequence reads: CASSYRLAGGNEQFF. The CDR3 region has the DNA TGTGCCAGCAGTTACCGACTAGCGGGGGGGAATGAGCAGTTCTTC.

The chain joins TRBV6-4 to TRBJ2-5; D call uncertain. The CDR3 runs 13 residues. Deletions cut 7 bases from V and 5 bases from J, with 14 bases between. Looked up from germline, CDR1 is MRHNA and CDR2 is SNTAGT. The CDR3 protein is CASTGKLSETQYF. The CDR3 nucleotides read TGTGCCAGCACGGGCAAGCTTTCGGAGACCCAGTACTTC.

The table lists this clonotype with many counts. The V gene is TRBV28, the J gene TRBJ2-1; 8 bases map to TRBD2. The ends lost 3 bases at V and 5 bases at J; junction bases unmatched: 6. Germline CDR1 is MDHEN and CDR2 is SYDVKM. The CDR3 consists of 15 residues. CDR3 nucleotide sequence: TGTGCCAGCAGTTTGGCCGGGGGGGGAAACAATGAGCAGTTCTTC. It is translated as CASSLAGGGNNEQFF.

The rearrangement joins TRBV18 to TRBJ2-5; 10 bases match TRBD2. This CDR3 is built from 14 residues. V gave up 3 bases and J gave up 5 bases; unmatched junction bases: 3. Germline V lookup: CDR1 KGHSH, CDR2 LQKENI. The CDR3 DNA is TGTGCCAGCTCACCGGGACTAGCGTTTGAGACCCAGTACTTC. Amino acid sequence: CASSPGLAFETQYF. Combining the CDR3 with reference TRBV18 and TRBJ2-5 gives the whole variable domain NAGVMQNPRHLVRRRGQEARLRCSPMKGHSHVYWYRQLPEEGLKFMVYLQKENIIDESGMPKERFSAEFPKEGPSILRIQQVVRGDSAAYFCASSPGLAFETQYFGPGTRLLVL.

There are a few counts of this clonotype. This sequence joins TRBV7-9 and TRBJ2-7, with D perhaps being TRBD1 or TRBD2 (6 bases each). Deletions cut 2 bases from V and 2 bases from J, with 16 bases between. CDR3 length: 16 residues. The germline V gene encodes CDR1 SEHNR and CDR2 FQNEAQ (reference sequence). The CDR3 is CASSLSRGTTTYEQYF. DNA of the CDR3: TGTGCCAGCAGCTTAAGCCGGGGGACAACTACCTACGAGCAGTACTTC.

This chain uses TRBV5-1 with TRBJ2-7; 7 bases agree with TRBD1. Looked up from germline, CDR1 is SGHRS and CDR2 is YFSETQ. V shed 0 bases and J 2 bases; nucleotides not matched to a gene: 5. The CDR3 length is 15 residues. The CDR3 DNA reads TGCGCCAGCAGCTTGGCCCTAGGACAGGCCTACGAGCAGTACTTC. It codes for CASSLALGQAYEQYF. The full variable domain, completed using reference TRBV5-1 and TRBJ2-7, is KAGVTQTPRYLIKTRGQQVTLSCSPISGHRSVSWYQQTPGQGLQFLFEYFSETQRNKGNFPGRFSGRQFSNSRSEMNVSTLELGDSALYLCASSLALGQAYEQYFGPGTRLTVT.

This clonotype came up a few times. The J gene is TRBJ1-2, the V gene TRBV7-2; D ambiguous. The V end lost 5 bases, the J end lost 9 bases, and 16 bases lay between the germline ends. The germline gives CDR1 SGHTA, CDR2 FQGNSA. The CDR3 has 13 amino acids. This CDR3 reads CASSLYSGVSYTF. CDR3 nucleotides: TGTGCCAGCAGCCTCTATAGCGGAGTTAGCTACACCTTC.

This chain uses TRBV5-4 with TRBJ2-3; TRBD2 matches at 7 bases. CDR1 is SGHNT, CDR2 YYREEE, per germline (reference sequence). The CDR3 extends over 15 amino acids. V shed 0 bases, J shed 8 bases, and the junction held 9 bases outside the gene matches. The CDR3 bases are TGTGCCAGCAGCTTGGGTATAGCGGGCGGAGGTACGCAGTATTTT. This translates into CASSLGIAGGGTQYF.

This rearrangement joins TRBV5-6 to TRBJ1-1; D remains ambiguous. The V gene's germline CDR1 is SGHDT and CDR2 YYEEEE. The length of the CDR3 is 14 residues. Trimming removed 0 bases from V and 1 base from J, with 7 bases in between. The CDR3 is CASSLEIRNTEAFF. In DNA, the CDR3 is TGTGCCAGCAGCTTGGAGATACGGAACACTGAAGCTTTCTTT.

This clonotype was detected many times. The gene calls are TRBV12-3 or TRBV12-4 and TRBJ2-4; D is ambiguous. CDR3 length: 14 residues. Trimming took off 1 base at V and 1 base at J, with 5 bases between the two ends. For the CDR3, the DNA is TGTGCCAGCAGTTTAGACCTCGCCAAAAACATTCAGTACTTC. Translation: CASSLDLAKNIQYF.

This clonotype was seen a few times. The V and J genes are TRBV24-1 and TRBJ2-1; D remains unclear. The germline V gene encodes CDR1 KGHDR and CDR2 SFDVKD. The CDR3 totals 16 residues. The V gene lost 7 bases and the J gene lost 2 bases, with 17 bases spanning the gap. The CDR3 DNA reads TGTGCCACCAGCGATCCCACCAGTCCCACCTACAATGAGCAGTTCTTC. This codes for CATSDPTSPTYNEQFF.

The rearrangement links TRBV24-1 to TRBJ2-3; 9 positions agree with TRBD1. With V trimmed by 4 bases and J by 5 bases, 15 bases remained unmatched. Germline loops: CDR1 KGHDR, CDR2 SFDVKD. The CDR3 sequence is 18 residues long. The CDR3 DNA is TGTGCCACCAGTGAAAGTGGGACAGGGAAACGGCCACAAGATACGCAGTATTTT. This gives the protein CATSESGTGKRPQDTQYF.

This clonotype was detected only a few times. The V and J genes are TRBV7-9 and TRBJ2-5, with TRBD1 identical over 9 bases. The CDR3 length is 14 residues. Germline V lookup: CDR1 SEHNR, CDR2 FQNEAQ (reference sequence). The V segment lost 5 bases and the J segment 4 bases; nucleotides outside the gene matches: 5. The CDR3 spells CASSITGGGETQYF. DNA of the CDR3: TGTGCCAGCAGCATAACAGGGGGCGGAGAGACCCAGTACTTC.

The V call is TRBV7-9, the J call TRBJ1-1; D perhaps matches TRBD1 (5 bases). Trimming took off 5 bases at V and 9 bases at J, with 13 bases between the two ends. Germline CDR1 and CDR2: SEHNR and FQNEAQ (reference sequence). The CDR3 length is 12 residues. As DNA, the CDR3 is TGTGCCAGCAGCCAGGCGGACATTCAAGCTTTCTTT. As protein: CASSQADIQAFF.

V is TRBV4-3 and J is TRBJ2-3; 11 bases fit TRBD1. Germline loops: CDR1 LGHNA, CDR2 YSLEER. This CDR3 is built from 16 residues. Germline trimming cut 1 base from V and 3 bases from J; bases unmatched to any gene: 3. CDR3 region: CASSQGGQGVTDTQYF. The DNA of the CDR3 is TGCGCCAGCAGCCAAGGGGGACAGGGGGTGACAGATACGCAGTATTTT.

The V gene is TRBV5-1, the J gene TRBJ2-7; tentative D call: TRBD2 (6 bases). Deletions cut 0 bases from V and 2 bases from J, with 9 bases between. Germline assignment: CDR1 SGHRS and CDR2 YFSETQ. This CDR3 is 14 amino acids long. CDR3 in DNA: TGCGCCAGCAGCTTGGAGGGACTCACCTACGAGCAGTACTTC. It specifies CASSLEGLTYEQYF.

The chain recombines TRBV7-9 with TRBJ1-4, with D unresolved. Germline values: CDR1 SEHNR, CDR2 FQNEAQ (reference sequence). The germline V and J ends were trimmed by 5 bases and 7 bases, with 8 bases remaining between them. This CDR3 region has 12 residues. The CDR3 is CASSLLSEKLFF. In DNA, the CDR3 is TGTGCCAGCAGCCTCCTTAGTGAAAAACTGTTTTTT.

This clonotype turned up a few times. V is TRBV5-1 and J is TRBJ1-1; no clear D. Per the germline V gene, CDR1 is SGHRS and CDR2 is YFSETQ. The CDR3 length is 14 residues. Trimming removed 1 base at V and 0 bases at J, with 7 bases between. CDR3: CASSLPALNTEAFF. The CDR3 nucleotides are TGCGCCAGCAGCTTGCCAGCTTTGAACACTGAAGCTTTCTTT.

This rearrangement joins TRBV7-2 to TRBJ2-5, with TRBD1 matching over 12 bases. V dropped 6 bases and J dropped 5; count of bases not matched to a gene: 7. CDR1 is SGHTA, CDR2 FQGNSA, per germline. CDR3 length: 15 amino acids. DNA of the CDR3: TGTGCCAGCAGTTGGGACAGGGGGCTCTCCGAGACCCAGTACTTC. Residues: CASSWDRGLSETQYF.

The V call is TRBV4-3, the J call TRBJ2-1; the match to TRBD2 covers 9 bases. The CDR3 consists of 17 residues. Looked up from germline, CDR1 is LGHNA and CDR2 is YSLEER. The trim removed 0 bases at V and 5 bases at J, leaving 8 bases unmatched. In DNA form, the CDR3 reads TGCGCCAGCAGCCAAGATTGGCGCGGGAGGGCCCACAATGAGCAGTTCTTC. Protein: CASSQDWRGRAHNEQFF.

This clonotype turned up a few times. The V call is TRBV21-1, the J call TRBJ1-5. TRBV21-1 is a pseudogene. The CDR3 runs to 16 residues. The CDR3 sequence is CASSKEGRGTHQPQHF. DNA for the CDR3: TGTGCCAGCAGCAAAGAAGGTCGGGGAACTCATCAGCCCCAGCATTTT.

The genes are TRBV14 and TRBJ1-4; tentatively, D is TRBD1 (5 bases). This CDR3 is built from 14 residues. The germline V and J ends were trimmed by 2 bases and 8 bases, with 12 bases remaining between them. The V gene's germline CDR1 is SGHDN and CDR2 FVKESK. The CDR3 spells CASSQRTRSEKLFF. The CDR3 DNA sequence: TGTGCCAGCAGCCAAAGGACAAGGAGCGAAAAACTGTTTTTT.

This clonotype was detected only a few times. The DNA of the CDR3 is TGCAGTGCCTCGCAATCGGCCAGACGCTCCTACGAGCAGTACTTC. Its protein product is CSASQSARRSYEQYF. The V and J genes are TRBV20-1 and TRBJ2-7; D remains ambiguous. CDR3 length: 15 amino acids. V was shortened by 6 bases and J by 0 bases, with 18 bases between the two germline ends. Germline assignment: CDR1 DFQATT and CDR2 SNEGSKA (reference sequence).

The chain couples TRBV20-1 to TRBJ1-4; D ambiguous. The V end lost 5 bases, the J end lost 4 bases, and 8 bases lay between the germline ends. The CDR3 length is 12 residues. CDR1 is DFQATT and CDR2 is SNEGSKA in the germline V gene (reference sequence). CDR3 nucleotides: TGCAGTGCTGGGCCCTTTAATGAAAAACTGTTTTTT. Its protein is CSAGPFNEKLFF.

This clonotype showed up just a few times. This chain uses TRBV6-5 with TRBJ2-3, with D maybe TRBD2 (6 bases). Trimming stripped 7 bases from V and 6 bases from J, with 20 bases between. CDR1 and CDR2 from the germline V gene are MNHEY and SVGAGI. The CDR3 has 15 amino acids. The CDR3 DNA reads TGTGCCAGCACCCATGGGGCAGCGGGCCGGGATACGCAGTATTTT. This codes for CASTHGAAGRDTQYF.

The V and J genes are TRBV6-6 and TRBJ1-6, with a tentative D call TRBD1 (5 bases). From germline, CDR1 is MNHNY and CDR2 SVGAGI (reference sequence). V was shortened by 2 bases and J by 7 bases, with 9 bases between the two germline ends. The CDR3 consists of 14 residues. The CDR3 DNA reads TGTGCCAGCAGTTACAGGGGTTACAATTCACCCCTCCACTTT. Translating gives CASSYRGYNSPLHF.